This T cell receptor (beta chain) emerged from a study of T cell responses to AZD1222 COVID-19 vaccine. General study points: Just a handful of AZD1222 recipients tested seropositive at baseline. After two AZD1222 doses, spike-specific TCR breadth and depth rose versus day 0.

As regards this clone: Its antigen is still unknown.

It was second doses at about 4 or about 12 weeks that were pooled. Profiling relied on immunoSEQ multiplex PCR, and the TCRdb table lists in-frame clones only, not all of them. Among 85,000 to 100,000 clones listed, 80% to 95% were seen once. The clonotype was recovered from an adult who received the AZD1222 COVID-19 vaccine. Material: peripheral blood, obtained 28 days after the second AZD1222 dose.

This CDR3 reads CASSRDTTNYGYTF. In nucleotides, the CDR3 is TGTGCCAGCAGCAGAGACACCACTAACTATGGCTACACCTTC. This chain connects TRBV5-4 to TRBJ1-2, with no clear D. The V gene lost 4 bases and the J gene lost 0 bases, with 10 bases spanning the gap. Germline-derived CDR1 and CDR2 are SGHNT and YYREEE (reference sequence). The CDR3 spans 14 residues.